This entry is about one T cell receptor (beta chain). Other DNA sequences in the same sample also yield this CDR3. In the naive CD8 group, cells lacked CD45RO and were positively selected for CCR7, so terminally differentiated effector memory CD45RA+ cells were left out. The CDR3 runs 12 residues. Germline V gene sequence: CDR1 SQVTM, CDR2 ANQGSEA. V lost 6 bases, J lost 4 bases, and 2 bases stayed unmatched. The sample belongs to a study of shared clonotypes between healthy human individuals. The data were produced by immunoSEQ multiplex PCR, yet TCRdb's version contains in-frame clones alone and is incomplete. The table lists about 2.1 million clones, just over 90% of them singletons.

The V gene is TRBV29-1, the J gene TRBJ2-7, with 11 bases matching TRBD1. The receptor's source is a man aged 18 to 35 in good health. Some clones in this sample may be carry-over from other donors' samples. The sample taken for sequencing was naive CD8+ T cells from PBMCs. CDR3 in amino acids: CSVRDRGYEQYF. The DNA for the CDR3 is TGCAGCGTCCGGGACAGGGGGTACGAGCAGTACTTC.